This T cell receptor (beta chain) was captured in a study of response to subunit inactivated influenza vaccine. The length of the CDR3 is 16 residues. CDR1 is GTSNPN, CDR2 SVGIG, per germline (reference sequence). V was shortened by 3 bases and J by 2 bases, with 17 bases between the two germline ends. Whole-study findings and limits: Authors suggested few new T cells are recruited by each seasonal influenza vaccination.

MiXCR, run by TCRdb on the RT-PCR reads, gives a single entry per CDR3 protein. This table holds 630,000 or so distinct CDR3 sequences, 15% to 19% found once. Concerning this clonotype itself: Antigen: not known.

This sequence joins TRBV30 and TRBJ1-5; TRBD1 is a possible D gene (5 bases). The TCR was taken from a man aged 50 to 59 who received an inactivated influenza vaccine. The material was PBMCs from blood, obtained about 13 days after vaccination. The CDR3, as DNA: TGTGCCTGGAGCGGACGGGGGGGAGGAGGCAATCAGCCCCAGCATTTT. Translation: CAWSGRGGGGNQPQHF.